A selection of T cell receptor beta chains follows, all from one sample in a study of blood T cell repertoires in COVID-19. The data were produced by immunoSEQ multiplex PCR, yet TCRdb's version contains in-frame clones alone and is incomplete. This table has under 300,000 clones, over 75% appearing once. The sequenced material came from PBMCs or T cells enriched from blood (not recorded which). These receptors originate from a woman in her 30s who had recovered from COVID-19. CDR3s include the opening cysteine and the closing phenylalanine or tryptophan. Each record gives: J gene, V gene, clone size, D gene, CDR3 protein, CDR3 DNA. A D gene is named only where the DNA matches it firmly. Some rows mark clone size as missing; the rest say once, few, many or name a class of expanded clone.

J gene: TRBJ1-6
V gene: TRBV28
clone size: -
D gene: TRBD1
CDR3 protein: CASSLRGQATYNSPLHF
CDR3 DNA: TGTGCCAGCAGTTTACGAGGACAGGCCACCTATAATTCACCCCTCCACTTT

J gene: TRBJ2-5
V gene: TRBV5-5
clone size: -
D gene: TRBD1
CDR3 protein: CASSLAPQGGAETQYF
CDR3 DNA: TGTGCCAGCAGCCTCGCCCCACAGGGGGGCGCAGAGACCCAGTACTTC

J gene: TRBJ1-4
V gene: TRBV7-9
clone size: -
D gene: TRBD1
CDR3 protein: CASSLWQGVGGDEKLFF
CDR3 DNA: TGTGCCAGCAGCTTATGGCAGGGGGTAGGAGGAGATGAAAAACTGTTTTTT

J gene: TRBJ1-4
V gene: TRBV10-3
clone size: -
D gene: -
CDR3 protein: CAISEGGASNEKLFF
CDR3 DNA: TGTGCCATCAGTGAAGGGGGAGCCTCTAATGAAAAACTGTTTTTT

J gene: TRBJ1-1
V gene: TRBV28
clone size: once
D gene: TRBD1
CDR3 protein: CASSRRTGPEAFF
CDR3 DNA: TGTGCCAGCAGCCGACGGACAGGGCCTGAAGCTTTCTTT

J gene: TRBJ2-1
V gene: TRBV9
clone size: -
D gene: TRBD2
CDR3 protein: CASSAYERREGRNEQFF
CDR3 DNA: TGTGCCAGCAGCGCATATGAGAGGCGGGAGGGAAGGAATGAGCAGTTCTTC

J gene: TRBJ1-5
V gene: TRBV19
clone size: -
D gene: -
CDR3 protein: CASSIWALSNQPQHF
CDR3 DNA: TGTGCCAGTAGTATTTGGGCCCTTAGCAATCAGCCCCAGCATTTT

J gene: TRBJ1-2
V gene: TRBV14
clone size: -
D gene: -
CDR3 protein: CASSPRTYGYTF
CDR3 DNA: TGTGCCAGCAGCCCCCGGACATATGGCTACACCTTC

J gene: TRBJ2-2
V gene: TRBV9
clone size: -
D gene: -
CDR3 protein: CASSASGANTGELFF
CDR3 DNA: TGTGCCAGCAGCGCCTCAGGGGCCAACACCGGGGAGCTGTTTTTT

J gene: TRBJ2-3
V gene: TRBV30
clone size: -
D gene: TRBD2
CDR3 protein: CAWSVASGRSDTQYF
CDR3 DNA: TGTGCCTGGAGTGTTGCTAGCGGGAGGTCAGATACGCAGTATTTT

J gene: TRBJ2-5
V gene: TRBV6-5
clone size: once
D gene: TRBD2
CDR3 protein: CASLAGTQETQYF
CDR3 DNA: TGTGCCAGCCTAGCGGGGACACAAGAGACCCAGTACTTC

J gene: TRBJ1-2
V gene: TRBV9
clone size: -
D gene: -
CDR3 protein: CASSGRGYTF
CDR3 DNA: TGTGCCAGCAGCGGGAGGGGCTACACCTTC

J gene: TRBJ2-7
V gene: TRBV30
clone size: -
D gene: -
CDR3 protein: CAWSPIDTYEQYF
CDR3 DNA: TGTGCCTGGAGCCCTATTGACACCTACGAGCAGTACTTC

J gene: TRBJ2-2
V gene: TRBV18
clone size: -
D gene: -
CDR3 protein: CASSSLTINSNILAGELFF
CDR3 DNA: TGTGCCAGCTCATCGCTCACCATTAATAGCAATATCTTAGCCGGGGAGCTGTTTTTT

J gene: TRBJ2-7
V gene: TRBV18
clone size: -
D gene: TRBD1
CDR3 protein: CASSQPQGVPQGYEQYF
CDR3 DNA: TGTGCCAGCTCACAACCACAGGGGGTCCCCCAAGGGTACGAGCAGTACTTC

J gene: TRBJ2-7
V gene: TRBV15
clone size: -
D gene: TRBD1
CDR3 protein: CATSRVRTGGFYEQYF
CDR3 DNA: TGTGCCACCAGCAGAGTTAGGACAGGGGGTTTCTACGAGCAGTACTTC

J gene: TRBJ2-7
V gene: TRBV7-3
clone size: -
D gene: TRBD1
CDR3 protein: CASSLMGTVTYEQYF
CDR3 DNA: TGTGCCAGCAGCTTAATGGGGACAGTCACCTACGAGCAGTACTTC

J gene: TRBJ2-7
V gene: TRBV27
clone size: once
D gene: -
CDR3 protein: CASSLLRGESRIYEQYF
CDR3 DNA: TGTGCCAGCAGTTTATTACGCGGGGAATCACGTATCTACGAGCAGTACTTC

J gene: TRBJ2-1
V gene: TRBV19
clone size: -
D gene: TRBD2
CDR3 protein: CASNNSTSGGLYNEQFF
CDR3 DNA: TGTGCCAGTAACAACAGTACTAGCGGGGGCCTTTACAATGAGCAGTTCTTC

J gene: TRBJ1-2
V gene: TRBV5-5
clone size: -
D gene: -
CDR3 protein: CASSLREGYGYTF
CDR3 DNA: TGTGCCAGCAGCTTGCGGGAAGGCTATGGCTACACCTTC

J gene: TRBJ1-2
V gene: TRBV16
clone size: -
D gene: TRBD1
CDR3 protein: CASSLVQGGNYGYTF
CDR3 DNA: TGTGCCAGCAGCCTAGTACAGGGGGGCAACTATGGCTACACCTTC

J gene: TRBJ2-3
V gene: TRBV3-1/TRBV3-2
clone size: -
D gene: -
CDR3 protein: CASSLPNSPGDTQYF
CDR3 DNA: TGTGCCAGCAGCCTCCCGAATTCCCCCGGAGATACGCAGTATTTT

J gene: TRBJ1-5
V gene: TRBV6-5
clone size: -
D gene: -
CDR3 protein: CASRSSIDFNQPQHF
CDR3 DNA: TGTGCCAGCAGATCTTCCATAGATTTCAATCAGCCCCAGCATTTT

J gene: TRBJ2-7
V gene: TRBV19
clone size: -
D gene: -
CDR3 protein: CASSSILTKPGYEQYF
CDR3 DNA: TGTGCCAGTAGTAGTATTCTGACCAAGCCGGGCTACGAGCAGTACTTC

J gene: TRBJ1-2
V gene: TRBV24-1
clone size: once
D gene: -
CDR3 protein: CATSDGEENYGYTF
CDR3 DNA: TGTGCCACCAGTGATGGAGAGGAAAATTATGGCTACACCTTC

J gene: TRBJ1-5
V gene: TRBV29-1
clone size: -
D gene: -
CDR3 protein: CSVGASNQPQHF
CDR3 DNA: TGCAGCGTGGGGGCCAGCAATCAGCCCCAGCATTTT

J gene: TRBJ2-1
V gene: TRBV5-5
clone size: once
D gene: -
CDR3 protein: CASSGGAPSYNEQFF
CDR3 DNA: TGTGCCAGCAGCGGCGGCGCCCCTTCCTACAATGAGCAGTTCTTC

J gene: TRBJ1-1
V gene: TRBV28
clone size: -
D gene: -
CDR3 protein: CASSHRGAGDTEAFF
CDR3 DNA: TGTGCCAGCAGTCACCGGGGGGCAGGAGACACTGAAGCTTTCTTT

J gene: TRBJ2-3
V gene: TRBV20-1
clone size: once
D gene: -
CDR3 protein: CSASQLALSTDTQYF
CDR3 DNA: TGCAGTGCTAGTCAGCTAGCGCTAAGCACAGATACGCAGTATTTT

J gene: TRBJ1-1
V gene: TRBV10-1
clone size: once
D gene: -
CDR3 protein: CASLGVGKWVNTEAFF
CDR3 DNA: TGCGCCAGCCTAGGTGTGGGTAAATGGGTAAACACTGAAGCTTTCTTT

J gene: TRBJ2-7
V gene: TRBV4-1
clone size: -
D gene: TRBD1
CDR3 protein: CASSQPRTGAYEQYF
CDR3 DNA: TGCGCCAGCAGCCAGCCTCGGACAGGAGCGTACGAGCAGTACTTC

J gene: TRBJ1-6
V gene: TRBV5-1
clone size: -
D gene: TRBD1
CDR3 protein: CASSQDRGWSPLHF
CDR3 DNA: TGCGCCAGCAGCCAAGACAGGGGATGGTCACCCCTCCACTTT

J gene: TRBJ2-3
V gene: TRBV5-4
clone size: -
D gene: TRBD2
CDR3 protein: CASSLGGLAVSNTQYF
CDR3 DNA: TGTGCCAGCAGCTTGGGAGGACTAGCGGTGTCAAATACGCAGTATTTT

J gene: TRBJ2-7
V gene: TRBV3-1/TRBV3-2
clone size: once
D gene: -
CDR3 protein: CASSQVGLNSYEQYF
CDR3 DNA: TGTGCCAGCAGCCAAGTAGGACTAAACTCCTACGAGCAGTACTTC

J gene: TRBJ1-1
V gene: TRBV4-1
clone size: once
D gene: -
CDR3 protein: CASSQGGGDTEAFF
CDR3 DNA: TGCGCCAGCAGCCAAGGCGGGGGAGACACTGAAGCTTTCTTT

J gene: TRBJ1-3
V gene: TRBV9
clone size: -
D gene: -
CDR3 protein: CASSVEGQGRAGNTIYF
CDR3 DNA: TGTGCCAGCAGCGTAGAGGGACAAGGCCGGGCTGGAAACACCATATATTTT

J gene: TRBJ1-1
V gene: TRBV3-1/TRBV3-2
clone size: few
D gene: -
CDR3 protein: CASSPDGMNTEAFF
CDR3 DNA: TGTGCCAGCAGCCCCGACGGGATGAACACTGAAGCTTTCTTT

J gene: TRBJ1-2
V gene: TRBV7-6
clone size: once
D gene: -
CDR3 protein: CASSLWEGSSYGYTF
CDR3 DNA: TGTGCCAGCAGCTTATGGGAGGGATCGTCTTATGGCTACACCTTC

J gene: TRBJ1-1
V gene: TRBV5-1
clone size: -
D gene: -
CDR3 protein: CASSLGQEFMNTEAFF
CDR3 DNA: TGCGCCAGCAGCTTGGGACAGGAATTCATGAACACTGAAGCTTTCTTT

J gene: TRBJ2-5
V gene: TRBV5-4
clone size: once
D gene: -
CDR3 protein: CASSSPGPGETQYF
CDR3 DNA: TGTGCCAGCAGCTCCCCAGGGCCGGGAGAGACCCAGTACTTC

J gene: TRBJ1-2
V gene: TRBV7-2
clone size: -
D gene: -
CDR3 protein: CASSLSPGINYGYTF
CDR3 DNA: TGTGCCAGCAGCTTATCCCCGGGGATCAACTATGGCTACACCTTC

J gene: TRBJ2-3
V gene: TRBV14
clone size: -
D gene: TRBD2
CDR3 protein: CASSPGLAGGHDTQYF
CDR3 DNA: TGTGCCAGCAGCCCGGGACTAGCGGGGGGTCATGATACGCAGTATTTT

J gene: TRBJ2-5
V gene: TRBV9
clone size: -
D gene: TRBD1
CDR3 protein: CASSGTETGFGETQYF
CDR3 DNA: TGTGCCAGCAGCGGAACCGAGACAGGGTTTGGGGAGACCCAGTACTTC

J gene: TRBJ1-2
V gene: TRBV5-1
clone size: -
D gene: -
CDR3 protein: CASSLAGQPGDGYTF
CDR3 DNA: TGCGCCAGCAGCTTGGCCGGACAGCCCGGAGATGGCTACACCTTC

J gene: TRBJ1-5
V gene: TRBV28
clone size: -
D gene: -
CDR3 protein: CASSFRGPTAQHF
CDR3 DNA: TGTGCCAGCAGTTTTCGTGGGCCCACGGCCCAGCATTTT

J gene: TRBJ2-1
V gene: TRBV5-1
clone size: -
D gene: TRBD2
CDR3 protein: CASSPGGGGRNEQFF
CDR3 DNA: TGCGCCAGCAGCCCTGGGGGCGGGGGGAGGAATGAGCAGTTCTTC

J gene: TRBJ2-1
V gene: TRBV18
clone size: -
D gene: -
CDR3 protein: CASSPVPTYNEQFF
CDR3 DNA: TGTGCCAGCTCACCCGTGCCAACATACAATGAGCAGTTCTTC

J gene: TRBJ1-4
V gene: TRBV7-2
clone size: -
D gene: TRBD1
CDR3 protein: CASSLRRYRGLVNEKLFF
CDR3 DNA: TGTGCCAGCAGCTTGAGACGCTACAGGGGCCTTGTTAATGAAAAACTGTTTTTT

J gene: TRBJ1-3
V gene: TRBV7-8
clone size: once
D gene: TRBD1
CDR3 protein: CATQGQGFSGNTIYF
CDR3 DNA: TGTGCCACGCAGGGACAGGGGTTTTCTGGAAACACCATATATTTT